These 22 T cell receptor beta chains share one sample of origin, sequenced in a study of lymphopenia after photon versus proton radiotherapy. Generated by immunoSEQ multiplex PCR, the TCRdb table keeps only in-frame clones and is missing some. The sample records 15,000 to 20,000 clones, 80% to 90% being singletons. The starting material was peripheral blood, obtained from a patient treated with proton-based radiotherapy. The receptors originated from a man between 65 and 85 years old with pancreatic cancer.

The chain recombines TRBV5-1 with TRBJ2-7; 9 bases are a match to TRBD1. Trimming removed 4 bases from V and 0 bases from J; junction bases left unmatched: 5. The CDR3 loop spans 15 amino acids. Germline lookup yields CDR1 SGHRS and CDR2 YFSETQ. The CDR3 nucleotides are TGCGCCAGCAGCACTGGACAGGGGCCCTCCTACGAGCAGTACTTC. It translates to CASSTGQGPSYEQYF.

This rearrangement joins TRBV11-3 to TRBJ1-2; 9 nucleotides align to TRBD1. The CDR3 is 17 residues long. J lost 1 base, V lost 5 bases, and 11 bases had no gene match. CDR1 SGHNT and CDR2 YENEEA come from the germline V gene. CDR3 amino acids: CASSPRQGVNLNYGYTF. The CDR3 nucleotides read TGTGCCAGCAGCCCCAGACAGGGGGTGAACCTTAACTATGGCTACACCTTC.

This chain connects TRBV5-7 to TRBJ1-5; D possibly corresponds to TRBD1 (5 bases). TRBV5-7 is given ORF status, its function remaining uncertain. The ends were cut back, 0 bases at V and 0 bases at J, with 7 bases in the middle. The CDR3 consists of 15 residues. CDR3 residues: CASSLGGHSNQPQHF. The CDR3 nucleotides are TGTGCCAGCAGCTTGGGAGGACATAGCAATCAGCCCCAGCATTTT.

V is TRBV6-6 and J is TRBJ1-3; D is undetermined. This CDR3 has 15 residues. V was clipped by 2 bases and J by 1 base, with 9 bases between them. In germline, CDR1 is MNHNY, CDR2 SVGAGI (reference sequence). CDR3: CASSYLGKSGNTIYF. CDR3 coding DNA: TGTGCCAGCAGTTACCTGGGCAAATCTGGAAACACCATATATTTT.

This clone came up once. This chain links TRBV6-1 with TRBJ1-5, with D possibly TRBD1 on 5 matching bases. Germline values: CDR1 MNHNS, CDR2 SASEGT. This CDR3 contains 15 residues. Trimming left V 1 base short and J 0 bases short, with 7 bases between. The CDR3 loop reads CASSEEGASNQPQHF. The CDR3 nucleotides read TGTGCCAGCAGTGAAGAAGGGGCTAGCAATCAGCCCCAGCATTTT.

Notes on this clone: The same CDR3 is also encoded by other DNA sequences in this sample. This sequence joins TRBV7-2 and TRBJ1-5; no definite D call. CDR3 length equals 14 residues. Germline assignment: CDR1 SGHTA and CDR2 FQGNSA. Deletions cut 2 bases from V and 6 bases from J, with 11 bases between. CDR3: CASSLNPGGQPQHF. The CDR3 nucleotides read TGTGCCAGCAGCTTAAATCCGGGCGGTCAGCCCCAGCATTTT. Looking up the rest from reference TRBV7-2 and TRBJ1-5 gives the full variable domain: GAGVSQSPSNKVTEKGKDVELRCDPISGHTALYWYRQSLGQGLEFLIYFQGNSAPDKSGLPSDRFSAERTGGSVSTLTIQRTQQEDSAVYLCASSLNPGGQPQHFGDGTRLSIL.

V gene TRBV7-6 combines with J gene TRBJ1-1, with TRBD1 matching 9 bases. Germline V lookup: CDR1 SGHVS, CDR2 FNYEAQ. CDR3 length: 16 residues. Unmatched junction bases numbered 9, after V lost 6 bases and J lost 1 base. The DNA of the CDR3 is TGTGCCAGCAGTTCTAGTCCGGGACAGGGGAACACTGAAGCTTTCTTT. Translation gives CASSSSPGQGNTEAFF.

The rearrangement uses TRBV27 and TRBJ2-4, with D possibly TRBD2 on 5 matching bases. This CDR3 region has 14 residues. Germline lookup yields CDR1 MNHEY and CDR2 SMNVEV (reference sequence). V lost 7 bases, J lost 3 bases, and 13 bases lay in between. The DNA of the CDR3 is TGTGCCAGCACCCCCCGGGGATTCAAAAACATTCAGTACTTC. This translates into CASTPRGFKNIQYF.

This clone was seen a few times. This chain joins TRBV5-6 and TRBJ2-4, with D possibly TRBD1 on 7 matching bases. This CDR3 region has 18 residues. Deletions cut 4 bases from V and 5 bases from J, with 25 bases between. CDR1 and CDR2 from the germline V gene are SGHDT and YYEEEE. CDR3 protein: CASSTGVPLRDRENIQYF. CDR3 in DNA: TGTGCCAGCAGCACGGGGGTACCACTCCGGGACAGAGAAAACATTCAGTACTTC.

The chain has TRBV5-6 and TRBJ1-6; D uncertain. The germline V gene encodes CDR1 SGHDT and CDR2 YYEEEE. Trimming took 4 bases from V and 7 from J, leaving 15 bases between them. This CDR3 is 15 amino acids long. CDR3 sequence (DNA): TGTGCCAGCAGCCTCTATTGGGTTTGGAATTCACCCCTCCACTTT. This translates into CASSLYWVWNSPLHF.

This chain joins TRBV6-5 and TRBJ1-1, with no clear D. This CDR3 contains 13 residues. The V gene's germline CDR1 is MNHEY and CDR2 SVGAGI. The V gene lost 2 bases and the J gene lost 2 bases, with 6 bases spanning the gap. The CDR3 nucleotides read TGTGCCAGCAGTTACACCAAAAACACTGAAGCTTTCTTT. It specifies CASSYTKNTEAFF.

V is TRBV30 and J is TRBJ2-2; D is unresolved. CDR1 is GTSNPN, CDR2 SVGIG, per germline (reference sequence). This CDR3 has 13 amino acids. The V end was cut by 2 bases, the J end by 2 bases, with 6 bases between. CDR3 loop: CAWSRFNTGELFF. The CDR3 DNA follows: TGTGCCTGGAGTCGTTTCAACACCGGGGAGCTGTTTTTT.

CDR3 coding DNA: TGTGCCAGTAAAGAAGGATTAAGCTATGGCTACACCTTC. Amino acids: CASKEGLSYGYTF. The chain joins TRBV6-1 to TRBJ1-2, with unresolved D. Looked up from germline, CDR1 is MNHNS and CDR2 is SASEGT. The CDR3 has 13 amino acids. V was cut by 9 bases and J by 4 bases, with 15 bases left in between.

This rearrangement joins TRBV7-3 to TRBJ1-1; D is unresolved. CDR3 length equals 14 residues. The germline gives CDR1 SGHTA, CDR2 FQGTGA. The V and J ends lost 8 bases and 2 bases respectively, with 15 bases between them. In DNA form, the CDR3 reads TGTGCCAGCCGTCAGAGCGCGGCAAACACTGAAGCTTTCTTT. Protein product: CASRQSAANTEAFF.

The chain carries TRBV16 and TRBJ2-7; maybe TRBD2 (6 bases). The germline CDR1 and CDR2 sequences are KGHSY and FQNENV. V dropped 4 bases and J dropped 6 bases, with 13 bases sitting between them. This CDR3 spans 13 amino acids. In DNA, the CDR3 is TGTGCCAGCAGCCTCCAGCGGGCCCTCGAGCAGTACTTC. It codes for CASSLQRALEQYF.

The chain is built from TRBV6-1 and TRBJ1-1; TRBD1 is a possible D gene (5 bases). The CDR3 is 14 residues long. Trimming removed 1 base at V and 1 base at J, with 7 bases between. Germline CDR1 is MNHNS and CDR2 is SASEGT. This chain's CDR3 is CASSEGQRNTEAFF. The CDR3 nucleotides read TGTGCCAGCAGTGAAGGACAGCGGAACACTGAAGCTTTCTTT.

The J gene is TRBJ1-1, the V gene TRBV7-6, with a possible D match to TRBD1 (6 bases). The CDR3 has 13 amino acids. Trimming left V 5 bases short and J 0 bases short, with 7 bases between. The germline V gene has CDR1 SGHVS and CDR2 FNYEAQ. The CDR3 sequence is CASSRTVNTEAFF. CDR3 coding DNA: TGTGCCAGCAGCCGGACAGTGAACACTGAAGCTTTCTTT.

A note on this clone: Distinct nucleotide sequences in the sample also encode this CDR3. This chain links TRBV30 with TRBJ2-7; the D is unclear. The CDR3 contains 13 residues. The germline CDR1 and CDR2 sequences are GTSNPN and SVGIG (reference sequence). Trimming shortened V by 3 bases and J by 1 base, and 10 bases separated the two germline ends. As DNA, the CDR3 is TGTGCCTGGAGCGATGGAGCTTCCTACGAGCAGTACTTC. It translates to CAWSDGASYEQYF.

The chain carries TRBV7-7 and TRBJ1-1; maybe TRBD1 (5 bases). This CDR3 region has 17 residues. The V end lost 4 bases, the J end lost 5 bases, and 23 bases lay between the germline ends. In germline, CDR1 is SSHAT, CDR2 FNYEAQ (reference sequence). CDR3 nucleotides: TGTGCCAGCAGCTCCGCGCCGTGGGGGTCGGTAGGGACTGAAGCTTTCTTT. It is translated as CASSSAPWGSVGTEAFF.

J is TRBJ1-2 and V is TRBV27; TRBD1 matches at 7 bases. The V gene end was trimmed by 6 bases and the J gene end by 2 bases; junction bases not matched to a gene: 9. Germline V gene sequence: CDR1 MNHEY, CDR2 SMNVEV (reference sequence). The CDR3 runs to 15 residues. The CDR3 DNA is TGTGCCAGCAGAACCCGACAGGGCTTAAACTATGGCTACACCTTC. Amino acid sequence: CASRTRQGLNYGYTF.

The chain links TRBV9 to TRBJ1-3; the match to TRBD1 covers 7 bases. Germline V CDR1 and CDR2: SGDLS, YYNGEE. V lost 3 bases to trimming and J lost 2 bases; unmatched junction nucleotides: 5. The CDR3 covers 15 residues. CDR3 DNA sequence: TGTGCCAGCAGCGCCTCCGGGACAGCTGGAAACACCATATATTTT. Translating gives CASSASGTAGNTIYF. The whole variable domain, filled in from reference TRBV9 and TRBJ1-3, reads DSGVTQTPKHLITATGQRVTLRCSPRSGDLSVYWYQQSLDQGLQFLIQYYNGEERAKGNILERFSAQQFPDLHSELNLSSLELGDSALYFCASSASGTAGNTIYFGEGSWLTVV.

This chain links TRBV19 with TRBJ2-7; D unresolved. The CDR3 contains 16 residues. CDR1 and CDR2 from the germline V gene are LNHDA and SQIVND (reference sequence). The V end was cut by 2 bases, the J end by 0 bases, with 14 bases between. In DNA form, the CDR3 reads TGTGCCAGTAGTATATATGCAGGATCATACTCCTACGAGCAGTACTTC. Translated: CASSIYAGSYSYEQYF. Based on the CDR3 plus reference TRBV19 and TRBJ2-7, the full variable domain is DGGITQSPKYLFRKEGQNVTLSCEQNLNHDAMYWYRQDPGQGLRLIYYSQIVNDFQKGDIAEGYSVSREKKESFPLTVTSAQKNPTAFYLCASSIYAGSYSYEQYFGPGTRLTVT.